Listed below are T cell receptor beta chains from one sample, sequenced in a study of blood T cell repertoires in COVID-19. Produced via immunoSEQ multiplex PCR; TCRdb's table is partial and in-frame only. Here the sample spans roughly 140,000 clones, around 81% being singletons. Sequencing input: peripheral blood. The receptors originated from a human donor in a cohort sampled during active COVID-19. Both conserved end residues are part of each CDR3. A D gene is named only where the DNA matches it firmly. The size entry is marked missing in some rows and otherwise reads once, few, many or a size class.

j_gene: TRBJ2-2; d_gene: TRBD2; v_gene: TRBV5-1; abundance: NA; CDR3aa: CASSSGGAGGELFF; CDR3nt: TGCGCCAGCAGTTCCGGGGGGGCCGGCGGGGAGCTGTTTTTT
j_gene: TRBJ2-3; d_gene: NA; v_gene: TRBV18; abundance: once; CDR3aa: CASSPVQGSDTQYF; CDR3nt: TGTGCCAGCTCACCGGTCCAGGGATCAGATACGCAGTATTTT
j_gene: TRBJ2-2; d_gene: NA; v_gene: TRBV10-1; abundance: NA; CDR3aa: CASSEPERKPGELFF; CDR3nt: TGCGCCAGCAGTGAGCCGGAGCGGAAACCCGGGGAGCTGTTTTTT
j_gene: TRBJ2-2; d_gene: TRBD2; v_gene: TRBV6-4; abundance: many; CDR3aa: CASSPRGGAAGELFF; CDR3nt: TGTGCCAGCAGTCCCCGCGGGGGGGCCGCCGGGGAGCTGTTTTTT
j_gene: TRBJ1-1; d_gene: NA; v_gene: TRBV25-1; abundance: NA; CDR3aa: CASSRDNMNTEAFF; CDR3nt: TGTGCCAGCAGCCGAGACAATATGAACACTGAAGCTTTCTTT
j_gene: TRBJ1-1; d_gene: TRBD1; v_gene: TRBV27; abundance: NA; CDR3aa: CASSYYGTGGRAFF; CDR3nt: TGTGCCAGCAGTTACTACGGGACAGGGGGAAGAGCTTTCTTT
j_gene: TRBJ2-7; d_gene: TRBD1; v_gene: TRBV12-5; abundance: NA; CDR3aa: CASGFKEKGTGCSYEQYF; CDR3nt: TGTGCTAGTGGTTTTAAAGAAAAGGGGACAGGGTGCTCCTACGAGCAGTACTTC
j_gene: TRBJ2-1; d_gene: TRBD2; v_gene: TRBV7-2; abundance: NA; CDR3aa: CASSPRTSGHYNEQFF; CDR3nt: TGTGCCAGCAGCCCCCGGACTAGCGGGCACTACAATGAGCAGTTCTTC
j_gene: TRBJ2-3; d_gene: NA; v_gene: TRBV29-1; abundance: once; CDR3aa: CSMTGRFATDTQYF; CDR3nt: TGCAGCATGACAGGACGCTTCGCCACAGATACGCAGTATTTT
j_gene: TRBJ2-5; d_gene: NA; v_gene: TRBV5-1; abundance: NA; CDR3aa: CASRLDEGRETQYF; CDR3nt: TGCGCCAGCAGATTAGATGAGGGGAGGGAGACCCAGTACTTC
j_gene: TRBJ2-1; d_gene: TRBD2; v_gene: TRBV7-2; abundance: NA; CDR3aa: CASSATSGEWTYNEQFF; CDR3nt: TGTGCCAGCAGCGCAACTAGCGGGGAGTGGACCTACAATGAGCAGTTCTTC
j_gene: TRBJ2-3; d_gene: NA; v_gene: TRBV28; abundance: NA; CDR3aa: CASSPRLRTGTDTQYF; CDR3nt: TGTGCCAGCAGTCCCCGTTTGCGGACTGGCACAGATACGCAGTATTTT
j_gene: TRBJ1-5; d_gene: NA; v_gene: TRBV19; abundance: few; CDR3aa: CASRGDRDSSNQPQHF; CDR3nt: TGTGCCAGTAGAGGCGATCGAGACAGTAGCAATCAGCCCCAGCATTTT
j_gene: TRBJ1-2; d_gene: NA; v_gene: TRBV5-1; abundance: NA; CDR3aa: CASHPSGAGINYGYTF; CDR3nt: TGCGCCAGCCACCCCTCTGGGGCAGGGATTAACTATGGCTACACCTTC
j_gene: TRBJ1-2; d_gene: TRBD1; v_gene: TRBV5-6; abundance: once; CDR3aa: CASSPGGQGNYGYTF; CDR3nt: TGTGCCAGCAGCCCCGGAGGACAGGGGAACTATGGCTACACCTTC
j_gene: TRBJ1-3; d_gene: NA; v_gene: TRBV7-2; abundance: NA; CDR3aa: CASSLLGQFSGNTIYF; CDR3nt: TGTGCCAGCAGCTTACTCGGACAGTTCTCTGGAAACACCATATATTTT